One sample yielded the 24 T cell receptor beta chains listed below, sequenced in a study of a mutant IDH1 vaccine in newly diagnosed glioma. Libraries were prepared by immunoSEQ multiplex PCR; TCRdb keeps only in-frame clonotypes and omits some of them. The top ten hold approximately 9.1% of the sample, which has fewer than 75,000 clones, roughly 83% seen once. Their antigens remain unidentified. Time point described: week 11, during vaccination. Each vaccine dose was 300 ug of mutant IDH1 20-mer peptide, with topical imiquimod. The material was PBMCs, obtained from a glioma patient whose treatment included an IDH1 peptide vaccine. These TCRs come from a woman aged 45-59 years with glioma.

This chain connects TRBV13 to TRBJ2-7, with unresolved D. The germline V and J ends were trimmed by 0 bases and 6 bases, with 12 bases remaining between them. Germline CDR1 reads PRHDT; CDR2 reads FYEKMQ (reference sequence). The CDR3 runs to 14 residues. The CDR3 loop is CASSLGLWGSEQYF. DNA of the CDR3: TGTGCCAGCAGCTTAGGCCTATGGGGAAGCGAGCAGTACTTC.

The chain couples TRBV5-1 to TRBJ1-1; 8 nucleotides align to TRBD1. The junction had 4 bases not matched to a gene; V was cut back by 0 bases and J by 3 bases. CDR1 and CDR2 from the germline V gene are SGHRS and YFSETQ. This CDR3 spans 15 amino acids. The CDR3 is CASSLGTGGDTEAFF. The CDR3 DNA is TGCGCCAGCAGCTTGGGAACAGGGGGGGACACTGAAGCTTTCTTT.

The chain uses TRBV11-1 and TRBJ2-7; 7 bases map to TRBD1. Germline V gene sequence: CDR1 SGHAT, CDR2 FQDESV (reference sequence). V trimming: 5 bases; J trimming: 6 bases; junction bases outside the gene matches: 13. This CDR3 contains 15 residues. CDR3 region: CASSVRGQASGEQYF. CDR3 nucleotides: TGTGCCAGCAGCGTACGCGGACAGGCGTCTGGCGAGCAGTACTTC.

The chain is built from TRBV19 and TRBJ1-1; TRBD1 might be the D (6 bases). This CDR3 is 15 amino acids long. Germline values: CDR1 LNHDA, CDR2 SQIVND (reference sequence). V shed 0 bases and J shed 0 bases, with 8 bases lying between them. The CDR3 bases are TGTGCCAGTAGTATAGACGGGACACTGAACACTGAAGCTTTCTTT. This sequence encodes CASSIDGTLNTEAFF. The full variable domain, rest sourced from reference TRBV19 and TRBJ1-1, is DGGITQSPKYLFRKEGQNVTLSCEQNLNHDAMYWYRQDPGQGLRLIYYSQIVNDFQKGDIAEGYSVSREKKESFPLTVTSAQKNPTAFYLCASSIDGTLNTEAFFGQGTRLTVV.

CDR3 sequence reads: CASNVPNTEAFF. CDR3 nucleotide sequence: TGTGCCAGTAACGTGCCCAACACTGAAGCTTTCTTT. This chain connects TRBV19 to TRBJ1-1; the D is unclear. Trimming took off 7 bases at V and 2 bases at J, with 8 bases between the two ends. The CDR3 sequence is 12 residues long. Germline V gene sequence: CDR1 LNHDA, CDR2 SQIVND (reference sequence).

This clone showed up just a few times. The rearrangement joins TRBV6-1 to TRBJ1-1; TRBD1 matches 7 bases. The CDR3 has 12 residues. In germline, CDR1 is MNHNS, CDR2 SASEGT. V trimming: 5 bases; J trimming: 14 bases; junction bases outside the gene matches: 11. The CDR3: CASSSGTVISFF. The CDR3 nucleotides read TGTGCCAGCAGTTCCGGGACAGTCATTTCCTTCTTT.

J is TRBJ2-7 and V is TRBV7-9, with D possibly being TRBD1 (6 bases). CDR3 size: 12 residues. CDR1 is SEHNR, CDR2 FQNEAQ, per germline (reference sequence). V dropped 5 bases and J dropped 6 bases, with 11 bases sitting between them. The CDR3 DNA sequence: TGTGCCAGCAGCCTACAGGGCTTCGAGCAGTACTTC. Protein sequence: CASSLQGFEQYF.

V gene TRBV6-5 combines with J gene TRBJ1-1; D remains ambiguous. CDR1 and CDR2 (germline): MNHEY, SVGAGI. V was clipped by 0 bases and J by 1 base, with 3 bases between them. This CDR3 has 13 amino acids. CDR3 residues: CASSYSRNTEAFF. CDR3 DNA: TGTGCCAGCAGTTACTCGCGGAACACTGAAGCTTTCTTT.

V is TRBV19 and J is TRBJ1-2, with a weak D call TRBD1 (5 bases). From germline, CDR1 is LNHDA and CDR2 SQIVND (reference sequence). The V end was cut by 10 bases, the J end by 4 bases, with 13 bases between. The length of the CDR3 is 12 residues. CDR3 region: CATKTELYGYTF. The CDR3 DNA reads as TGTGCCACCAAGACAGAACTCTATGGCTACACCTTC.

V usage is TRBV5-1 and J usage is TRBJ2-2; D remains ambiguous. The CDR3 spans 13 residues. Germline assignment: CDR1 SGHRS and CDR2 YFSETQ. V was trimmed by 2 bases and J by 6 bases, leaving 8 bases between them. This chain's CDR3 is CASSFHESGELFF. The CDR3 DNA reads as TGCGCCAGCAGCTTTCATGAGTCCGGGGAGCTGTTTTTT. Complete variable domain (other parts from reference TRBV5-1 and TRBJ2-2): KAGVTQTPRYLIKTRGQQVTLSCSPISGHRSVSWYQQTPGQGLQFLFEYFSETQRNKGNFPGRFSGRQFSNSRSEMNVSTLELGDSALYLCASSFHESGELFFGEGSRLTVL.

The CDR3 bases are TGTGCCAGCAAGCTCCGGGGCCTTACGGCCGAGCAGTACTTC. It encodes CASKLRGLTAEQYF. The chain employs TRBV2 and TRBJ2-7; tentatively, D is TRBD1 or TRBD2 (5 bases each). This CDR3 contains 14 residues. The V gene lost 7 bases and the J gene lost 6 bases, with 19 bases spanning the gap. The germline V gene encodes CDR1 SNHLY and CDR2 FYNNEI.

This clone was detected only a few times. The chain carries TRBV28 and TRBJ1-1, with D unresolved. Deletions cut 10 bases from V and 5 bases from J, with 17 bases between. Germline V lookup: CDR1 MDHEN, CDR2 SYDVKM. CDR3 length: 13 amino acids. The CDR3 sequence: CATMREVETEAFF. CDR3 DNA sequence: TGTGCCACCATGAGAGAAGTGGAGACTGAAGCTTTCTTT.

The V gene is TRBV5-6, the J gene TRBJ1-2, with TRBD1 matching over 7 bases. This CDR3 contains 14 residues. Germline V gene sequence: CDR1 SGHDT, CDR2 YYEEEE. The ends lost 3 bases at V and 2 bases at J; junction bases unmatched: 4. CDR3 loop: CASSSNRGNYGYTF. The CDR3 bases are TGTGCCAGCAGCTCTAACAGGGGCAACTATGGCTACACCTTC.

This chain connects TRBV6-1 to TRBJ1-2, with TRBD1 as a possible D gene (5 bases). CDR1 and CDR2 from the germline V gene are MNHNS and SASEGT. Trimming pared 2 bases from V and 0 bases from J, leaving 13 bases between. This CDR3 is built from 16 residues. The CDR3 DNA reads TGTGCCAGCAGTGAAAGGATAGGGACGGCTAACTATGGCTACACCTTC. Its translation: CASSERIGTANYGYTF.

This chain uses TRBV5-5 with TRBJ1-1; D gene uncertain. V lost 3 bases to trimming and J lost 1 base, with 4 bases between them. CDR1 is SGHKS and CDR2 is YYEKEE in the germline V gene (reference sequence). The CDR3 is made up of 12 amino acids. In DNA form, the CDR3 reads TGTGCCAGCAGCTACGAGAACACTGAAGCTTTCTTT. Protein: CASSYENTEAFF.

V is TRBV7-8 and J is TRBJ1-5, with 9 bases identical to TRBD1. The length of the CDR3 is 15 residues. Trimming took 5 bases from V and 6 from J; bases not matched to a gene: 8. Germline lookup yields CDR1 SGHVS and CDR2 FQNEAQ. CDR3 nucleotides: TGTGCCAGCAGCCTAACAGGGGGCGGCGGTCAGCCCCAGCATTTT. Translated, it gives CASSLTGGGGQPQHF.

J is TRBJ1-5 and V is TRBV11-1; D is possibly TRBD1 (6 bases). CDR1 and CDR2 (germline): SGHAT, FQDESV (reference sequence). The CDR3 sequence is 17 residues long. Trimming left V 1 base short and J 5 bases short, with 18 bases between. CDR3 amino acids: CASSLEIMNGGYQPQHF. CDR3 in DNA: TGTGCCAGCAGCTTAGAAATAATGAATGGGGGCTATCAGCCCCAGCATTTT.

The chain combines TRBV7-2 with TRBJ1-2; TRBD1 is a possible D gene (6 bases). Trimming shortened V by 2 bases and J by 4 bases, and 17 bases separated the two germline ends. Germline values: CDR1 SGHTA, CDR2 FQGNSA. This CDR3 is 16 amino acids long. CDR3 DNA sequence: TGTGCCAGCAGCTTAACAAGCAATACAGGGTCCTATGGCTACACCTTC. It yields the protein CASSLTSNTGSYGYTF.

This chain uses TRBV6-5 with TRBJ2-6; D is uncertain. In germline, CDR1 is MNHEY, CDR2 SVGAGI. The CDR3 spans 15 residues. V dropped 6 bases and J dropped 0 bases, with 9 bases sitting between them. This CDR3 is CASSLYRSGANVLTF. The CDR3 DNA is TGTGCCAGCAGCTTATACCGCTCTGGGGCCAACGTCCTGACTTTC.

The J gene is TRBJ1-2, the V gene TRBV2, with D possibly being TRBD1 (6 bases). The CDR3 length is 14 residues. V was trimmed by 5 bases and J by 6 bases, leaving 16 bases between them. CDR1 is SNHLY, CDR2 FYNNEI, per germline. CDR3 region: CASSPRQVPNGYTF. In DNA, the CDR3 is TGTGCCAGCAGTCCCCGACAGGTCCCCAATGGCTACACCTTC.

The chain combines TRBV29-1 with TRBJ1-1; 7 bases are shared with TRBD1. Germline-derived CDR1 and CDR2 are SQVTM and ANQGSEA. This CDR3 comprises 13 residues. V trimming: 3 bases; J trimming: 1 base; junction bases outside the gene matches: 2. The CDR3 region has the DNA TGCAGCGTTGAGAAGGGGGCGAACACTGAAGCTTTCTTT. This codes for CSVEKGANTEAFF.

This clone was detected once. The chain recombines TRBV27 with TRBJ1-5; D call uncertain. This CDR3 region has 13 residues. The germline gives CDR1 MNHEY, CDR2 SMNVEV (reference sequence). V gave up 3 bases and J gave up 5 bases, with 8 bases separating them. The CDR3 DNA is TGTGCCAGCAGTTTTCGGATTTATCAGCCCCAGCATTTT. As protein: CASSFRIYQPQHF.

The rearrangement joins TRBV9 to TRBJ2-7; the D gene is possibly TRBD2 (5 bases). CDR1 SGDLS and CDR2 YYNGEE come from the germline V gene. V lost 0 bases to trimming and J lost 7 bases, with 17 bases between them. The CDR3 sequence is 15 residues long. CDR3 DNA: TGTGCCAGCAGCGTAGCTGAGGGAGCAGTCTGGGAGCAGTACTTC. Its translation is CASSVAEGAVWEQYF. Looking up the rest from reference TRBV9 and TRBJ2-7 gives the full variable domain: DSGVTQTPKHLITATGQRVTLRCSPRSGDLSVYWYQQSLDQGLQFLIQYYNGEERAKGNILERFSAQQFPDLHSELNLSSLELGDSALYFCASSVAEGAVWEQYFGPGTRLTVT.

This clone was seen only a few times. V usage is TRBV12-2 and J usage is TRBJ1-1. TRBV12-2 is a listed pseudogene. The CDR3 has 15 residues. The CDR3 region is CASRLADGKNTEAFF. In DNA form, the CDR3 reads TGTGCAAGTCGCTTAGCGGACGGGAAGAACACTGAAGCTTTCTTT.